This T cell receptor beta chain was documented in a study of blood T cell repertoires in COVID-19. Study as a whole: Samples taken during acute and convalescent COVID-19 were collected in the United States, Italy and Spain. Nucleic acid was either cDNA or gDNA, and it came from T cells, B-cell-depleted T cells, or PBMCs.

In the source study's methods: For nucleated cells, counts were estimated from reference gene primer amplification. Sequenced by immunoSEQ multiplex PCR; TCRdb stores in-frame clones only, minus some. V and J calls and clone size come straight from that table; D and trimming were deduced from the DNA. The sample has around 91,000 clones, around 85% seen once. The receptor was derived from a human donor in a cohort sampled during active COVID-19. Input material: peripheral blood.

CDR3 amino acids: CAWSSGTGFYEQYF. DNA for the CDR3: TGTGCCTGGAGTTCGGGGACAGGGTTCTACGAGCAGTACTTC. V and J are TRBV30 and TRBJ2-7, with TRBD1 identical over 9 bases. J was trimmed by 3 bases and V by 2 bases; bases with no gene match: 5. The germline gives CDR1 GTSNPN, CDR2 SVGIG (reference sequence). This CDR3 has 14 residues.